Below are 30 T cell receptor beta chains sequenced from a single sample in a study of blood T cell repertoires in COVID-19. Produced via immunoSEQ multiplex PCR; TCRdb's table is partial and in-frame only. This table holds some 40,000 clones, over 80% found once. Input material: peripheral blood. The receptors come from a human donor in a cohort sampled during active COVID-19.

The chain links TRBV4-3 to TRBJ2-6; unclear D gene. Germline CDR1 and CDR2: LGHNA and YSLEER. The CDR3 runs 16 residues. V was trimmed by 1 base and J by 2 bases, leaving 9 bases between them. The CDR3 spells CASSQVSFTGANVLTF. CDR3 nucleotides: TGCGCCAGCAGCCAAGTATCCTTTACTGGGGCCAACGTCCTGACTTTC.

V is TRBV10-3 and J is TRBJ1-3; tentative D call: TRBD1 (5 bases). V was cut by 0 bases and J by 2 bases, with 8 bases left in between. The CDR3 contains 15 residues. The germline V gene encodes CDR1 ENHRY and CDR2 SYGVKD. The CDR3 nucleotides read TGTGCCATCAGTGAGTCTGGCAGGGCTGGAAACACCATATATTTT. Amino acids: CAISESGRAGNTIYF.

This chain links TRBV6-5 with TRBJ2-1; 8 nucleotides line up with TRBD2. Trimming took 0 bases from V and 4 from J; bases not matched to a gene: 2. Germline CDR1 MNHEY, CDR2 SVGAGI. The CDR3 has 15 residues. The chain's CDR3 is CASSYSGTRYNEQFF. The CDR3 nucleotides are TGTGCCAGCAGTTACTCCGGGACTAGATACAATGAGCAGTTCTTC.

The chain uses TRBV5-1 and TRBJ2-7, with 9 bases matching TRBD1. Trimming removed 4 bases from V and 4 bases from J; junction bases left unmatched: 9. The CDR3 contains 15 residues. Germline-derived CDR1 and CDR2 are SGHRS and YFSETQ. CDR3 DNA sequence: TGCGCCAGCAGCGGGGGGACAGGGCCGGTATACGAGCAGTACTTC. Its translation is CASSGGTGPVYEQYF.

The rearrangement links TRBV30 to TRBJ1-1; D remains unclear. Per germline, CDR1 GTSNPN and CDR2 SVGIG (reference sequence). Trimming removed 7 bases from V and 1 base from J, with 7 bases in between. The CDR3 covers 11 residues. CDR3 in DNA: TGTGCCTTGAACAGGAACACTGAAGCTTTCTTT. It specifies CALNRNTEAFF.

The genes are TRBV29-1 and TRBJ2-7; TRBD2 might be the D (6 bases). The germline V gene encodes CDR1 SQVTM and CDR2 ANQGSEA. Trimming took 4 bases from V and 6 from J, leaving 10 bases between them. The CDR3 is 11 amino acids. The CDR3 reads CSVAAGREQYF. The CDR3 DNA follows: TGCAGCGTTGCCGCGGGGCGCGAGCAGTACTTC.

The rearrangement links TRBV6-5 to TRBJ1-2; 7 nucleotides align to TRBD1. The CDR3 is made up of 15 amino acids. The V and J ends lost 6 bases and 4 bases, in that order; junction bases with no gene match: 11. Germline values: CDR1 MNHEY, CDR2 SVGAGI. CDR3 sequence reads: CASSPTWGQLYGYTF. The CDR3 DNA follows: TGTGCCAGCAGCCCCACATGGGGACAGCTCTATGGCTACACCTTC.

The J gene is TRBJ1-5, the V gene TRBV7-9; D is possibly TRBD1 (5 bases). Trimming stripped 9 bases from V and 0 bases from J, with 12 bases between. CDR3 size: 14 residues. Germline values: CDR1 SEHNR, CDR2 FQNEAQ (reference sequence). The CDR3 nucleotides are TGTGCCAGTTTTGACAGCCCTAGCAATCAGCCCCAGCATTTT. As protein: CASFDSPSNQPQHF.

Comment on this clone: Other DNA sequences in the sample encode the same CDR3. The chain is built from TRBV29-1 and TRBJ2-7; a weak D match, TRBD2 (5 bases). Germline V CDR1 and CDR2: SQVTM, ANQGSEA. Trimming stripped 3 bases from V and 0 bases from J, with 12 bases between. The CDR3 runs to 14 residues. CDR3 sequence (DNA): TGCAGCGTTGAGGTGCGGGCTACCTCCTACGAGCAGTACTTC. Encoded protein: CSVEVRATSYEQYF.

This clone was seen once. The CDR3 DNA reads as TGTGCCAGCACCAGGGCATATAGCAATCAGCCCCAGCATTTT. This translates into CASTRAYSNQPQHF. The chain links TRBV2 to TRBJ1-5, with D maybe TRBD1 (5 bases). Germline CDR1 is SNHLY and CDR2 is FYNNEI. CDR3 size: 14 residues. The V and J ends lost 7 bases and 0 bases respectively, with 10 bases between them. Full variable domain (remainder filled in from reference TRBV2 and TRBJ1-5): EPEVTQTPSHQVTQMGQEVILRCVPISNHLYFYWYRQILGQKVEFLVSFYNNEISEKSEIFDDQFSVERPDGSNFTLKIRSTKLEDSAMYFCASTRAYSNQPQHFGDGTRLSIL.

The CDR3 nucleotides read TGTGCCAGCAGTGTCTTCACAAGGGTGCATAGCGGGGGGGCCGGTGGCGGGGAGCTGTTTTTT. Translated: CASSVFTRVHSGGAGGGELFF. The chain has TRBV2 and TRBJ2-2, with 11 bases identical to TRBD2. Trimming cost V 4 bases and J 7 bases; bases outside gene matches: 23. CDR3 length: 21 amino acids. CDR1 SNHLY and CDR2 FYNNEI come from the germline V gene.

The rearrangement joins TRBV4-3 to TRBJ1-2; 8 bases align to TRBD1. The V segment lost 1 base and the J segment 1 base; nucleotides outside the gene matches: 5. CDR3 size: 16 residues. Germline V gene data show CDR1 as LGHNA and CDR2 as YSLEER. The CDR3: CASSQGTGLINYGYTF. CDR3 bases: TGCGCCAGCAGCCAAGGGACAGGGTTAATTAACTATGGCTACACCTTC.

This clone was picked up one time. The rearrangement joins TRBV5-1 to TRBJ2-3; 11 bases are a match to TRBD2. The J segment lost 7 bases and the V segment lost 3 bases, leaving 7 bases of the junction unmatched. Germline V gene lookup returns CDR1 SGHRS and CDR2 YFSETQ. This CDR3 has 15 amino acids. CDR3 bases: TGCGCCAGCAGCTATAGTAGCGGGAGGGCGAATACGCAGTATTTT. This gives the protein CASSYSSGRANTQYF.

This clone was observed once. The chain recombines TRBV19 with TRBJ2-5; 7 bases map to TRBD2. The V and J ends lost 3 bases and 6 bases, in that order; junction bases with no gene match: 13. Germline V gives CDR1 LNHDA, CDR2 SQIVND (reference sequence). This CDR3 comprises 16 residues. CDR3: CASSMWGGGPTKTQYF. In DNA form, the CDR3 reads TGTGCCAGTAGTATGTGGGGGGGAGGACCAACCAAGACCCAGTACTTC.

This chain uses TRBV7-8 with TRBJ1-5; TRBD1 agrees at 7 bases. The germline gives CDR1 SGHVS, CDR2 FQNEAQ. The trim removed 5 bases at V and 2 bases at J, leaving 18 bases unmatched. CDR3 length: 19 amino acids. CDR3 protein: CASSKRQQGIGVGNQPQHF. The CDR3 bases are TGTGCCAGCAGCAAAAGGCAACAGGGGATAGGGGTTGGCAATCAGCCCCAGCATTTT.

This chain's CDR3 is CASSQGQAGRNQPQHF. Here the CDR3 DNA reads TGTGCCAGCAGCCAAGGACAGGCTGGGCGGAATCAGCCCCAGCATTTT. The chain has TRBV3-1 (or the pseudogene TRBV3-2) and TRBJ1-5; the D gene is possibly TRBD1 (6 bases). The CDR3 is made up of 16 amino acids. The ends were cut back, 1 base at V and 4 bases at J, with 14 bases in the middle. CDR1 is LGHDT, CDR2 YNNKEL, per germline (reference sequence).

CDR3 in DNA: TGTGCCAGCAGTGGCGGGGGTTCCTACGAGCAGTACTTC. Translation: CASSGGGSYEQYF. V is TRBV2 and J is TRBJ2-7, with TRBD2 identical over 7 bases. Germline V gene sequence: CDR1 SNHLY, CDR2 FYNNEI. V gave up 4 bases and J gave up 1 base; unmatched junction bases: 1. The CDR3 runs to 13 residues.

The chain couples TRBV11-2 to TRBJ1-1; perhaps TRBD1 as D (5 bases). The CDR3 has 15 residues. V shed 3 bases and J shed 1 base, with 12 bases lying between them. The germline V gene encodes CDR1 SGHAT and CDR2 FQNNGV. CDR3 sequence: CASSFGWGGNTEAFF. DNA for the CDR3: TGTGCCAGCAGCTTCGGGTGGGGGGGGAACACTGAAGCTTTCTTT.

The chain links TRBV4-2 to TRBJ2-3; TRBD2 matches at 15 bases. The V gene end was trimmed by 5 bases and the J gene end by 4 bases; junction bases not matched to a gene: 13. CDR1 is LGHNA and CDR2 is YNFKEQ in the germline V gene. The CDR3 runs 19 residues. The CDR3, as DNA: TGTGCCAGCAGCGCGCGTCCGGGACTAGCGGGGGGAGGGTCAGATACGCAGTATTTT. Its protein product is CASSARPGLAGGGSDTQYF.

The chain is built from TRBV18 and TRBJ2-3; D is ambiguous. With 3 bases removed from V and 6 bases from J, the gap between germline ends came to 10 bases. Germline values: CDR1 KGHSH, CDR2 LQKENI. CDR3 size: 13 residues. CDR3 in DNA: TGTGCCAGCTCACCCACAGCCCCGGATACGCAGTATTTT. It encodes CASSPTAPDTQYF.

This clone appeared once. The J gene is TRBJ1-5, the V gene TRBV2, with TRBD1 as a possible D gene (5 bases). There are 13 residues in the CDR3. CDR1 is SNHLY and CDR2 is FYNNEI in the germline V gene. CDR3 DNA sequence: TGTGCTACGTCCGGGGGAGGTGGACAGCCCCAGCATTTT. Protein product: CATSGGGGQPQHF. The full variable domain, with the rest looked up from reference TRBV2 and TRBJ1-5, is EPEVTQTPSHQVTQMGQEVILRCVPISNHLYFYWYRQILGQKVEFLVSFYNNEISEKSEIFDDQFSVERPDGSNFTLKIRSTKLEDSAMYFCATSGGGGQPQHFGDGTRLSIL.

The gene calls are TRBV13 and TRBJ1-3; unclear D gene. Germline V gene sequence: CDR1 PRHDT, CDR2 FYEKMQ (reference sequence). Deletions cut 4 bases from V and 0 bases from J, with 16 bases between. The CDR3 length is 17 residues. The CDR3 DNA sequence: TGTGCCAGCAGCTCCAGAGGCGTTAAATTCTCTGGAAACACCATATATTTT. Translation gives CASSSRGVKFSGNTIYF.

This clone has only one observation. The chain is built from TRBV13 and TRBJ2-3; tentatively, D is TRBD1 (6 bases). V was clipped by 5 bases and J by 0 bases, with 12 bases between them. Germline-derived CDR1 and CDR2 are PRHDT and FYEKMQ (reference sequence). The CDR3 has 15 residues. In DNA, the CDR3 is TGTGCCAGCAGCCTCAAGACAGGAAGCACAGATACGCAGTATTTT. The encoded protein is CASSLKTGSTDTQYF.

This clone was seen once. The chain links TRBV4-1 to TRBJ2-1; D is perhaps TRBD2 (6 bases). Trimming took 5 bases from V and 6 from J, leaving 17 bases between them. This CDR3 region has 15 residues. Germline values: CDR1 MGHRA, CDR2 YSYEKL. In DNA, the CDR3 is TGCGCCAGCAGCGCCGGGACTTGGACCACCAATGAGCAGTTCTTC. Its translation: CASSAGTWTTNEQFF.

V gene TRBV7-9 combines with J gene TRBJ1-2; 8 bases are shared with TRBD1. Germline V gene sequence: CDR1 SEHNR, CDR2 FQNEAQ (reference sequence). This CDR3 spans 15 amino acids. V gave up 4 bases and J gave up 5 bases; unmatched junction bases: 9. In nucleotides, the CDR3 is TGTGCCAGCAGCTCATCGGGACAGGAGCTTTATGGCTACACCTTC. As protein: CASSSSGQELYGYTF.

The chain carries TRBV19 and TRBJ2-1; 10 positions match TRBD1. This CDR3 has 14 amino acids. J was trimmed by 10 bases and V by 7 bases; bases with no gene match: 10. Germline CDR1 and CDR2: LNHDA and SQIVND (reference sequence). CDR3 region: CASNPGQGFDEQFF. CDR3 nucleotide sequence: TGTGCCAGTAACCCGGGACAGGGGTTCGACGAGCAGTTCTTC.

The V call is TRBV27, the J call TRBJ1-1; 11 positions agree with TRBD1. Germline CDR1 and CDR2: MNHEY and SMNVEV (reference sequence). The CDR3 loop spans 15 amino acids. V shed 5 bases, J shed 8 bases, and the junction held 10 bases outside the gene matches. The CDR3 loop is CASSRSGTGGGEAFF. The CDR3, as DNA: TGTGCCAGCAGTAGGTCCGGGACAGGGGGAGGGGAAGCTTTCTTT.

This rearrangement joins TRBV7-2 to TRBJ2-2; 7 bases fit TRBD2. V was clipped by 4 bases and J by 1 base; unmatched bases: 6. The CDR3 has 16 amino acids. CDR1 is SGHTA and CDR2 is FQGNSA in the germline V gene. The CDR3 DNA reads TGTGCCAGCAGCTCCTTCAAGCGGGGGAACACCGGGGAGCTGTTTTTT. Translating it yields CASSSFKRGNTGELFF. Full variable domain (remainder filled in from reference TRBV7-2 and TRBJ2-2): GAGVSQSPSNKVTEKGKDVELRCDPISGHTALYWYRQSLGQGLEFLIYFQGNSAPDKSGLPSDRFSAERTGGSVSTLTIQRTQQEDSAVYLCASSSFKRGNTGELFFGEGSRLTVL.

The chain has TRBV3-1 (or the pseudogene TRBV3-2) and TRBJ1-5; D uncertain. Trimming cost V 5 bases and J 4 bases, with 12 bases left between them. Per germline, CDR1 LGHDT and CDR2 YNNKEL (reference sequence). This CDR3 is built from 14 residues. CDR3 nucleotides: TGTGCCAGCAGCGATAGAAACGAAAATCAGCCCCAGCATTTT. It encodes CASSDRNENQPQHF.

Here the CDR3 DNA reads TGTGCCAGCAGCCTTCCGGGACAGGGGGGGGAGACCCAGTACTTC. Its translation is CASSLPGQGGETQYF. The rearrangement links TRBV28 to TRBJ2-5; 11 bases agree with TRBD1. The trim removed 6 bases at V and 5 bases at J, leaving 8 bases unmatched. The CDR3 length is 15 residues. Germline CDR1 MDHEN, CDR2 SYDVKM.